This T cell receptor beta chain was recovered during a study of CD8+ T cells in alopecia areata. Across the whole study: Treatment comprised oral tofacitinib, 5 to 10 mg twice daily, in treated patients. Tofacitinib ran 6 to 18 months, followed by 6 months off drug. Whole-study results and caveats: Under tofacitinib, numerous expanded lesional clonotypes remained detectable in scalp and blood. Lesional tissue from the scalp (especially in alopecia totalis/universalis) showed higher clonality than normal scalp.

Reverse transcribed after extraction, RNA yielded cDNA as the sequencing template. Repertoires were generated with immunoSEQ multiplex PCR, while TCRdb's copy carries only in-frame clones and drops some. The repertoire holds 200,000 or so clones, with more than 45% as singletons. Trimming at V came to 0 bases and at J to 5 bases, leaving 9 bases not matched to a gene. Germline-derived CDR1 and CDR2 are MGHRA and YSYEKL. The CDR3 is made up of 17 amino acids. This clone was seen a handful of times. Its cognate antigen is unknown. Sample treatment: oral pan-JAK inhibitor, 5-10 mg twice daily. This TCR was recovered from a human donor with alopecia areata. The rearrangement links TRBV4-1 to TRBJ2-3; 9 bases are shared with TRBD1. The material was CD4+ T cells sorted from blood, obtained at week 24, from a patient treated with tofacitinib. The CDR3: CASSQDSPGQGGDTQYF. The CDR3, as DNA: TGCGCCAGCAGCCAAGATTCACCGGGACAGGGAGGAGATACGCAGTATTTT.